This TCR beta chain was identified in a study of T cells expressing NK-cell markers. The overall study: Seven donors tested HCMV-seropositive and one tested seronegative among the eight sequenced. Study-level points and caveats: Four donors' CD3+CD56-NKG2C+ cells were dominated by the same clonotypes. NKG2C+ dominant clonotype frequencies in more than 5 donors were 1.0-7.0% of CD8+ T cells.

For TCR beta, cDNA was produced by 5'RACE template switching with UMIs. After re-calling the 5' RACE reads, TCRdb lists one entry per CDR3 protein, DNA absent. The listing contains 550,000 to 600,000 distinct CDR3 sequences. In the case of this clonotype: What it binds is unknown.

The CDR3 has 18 residues. Sequencing was performed on blood T cells: a sorted CD56 or NKG2C T cell subset, CD4+ or CD8+ T cells, or bulk PBMC T cells (not recorded which). The chain joins TRBV12-3 or TRBV12-4 to TRBJ2-1; TCRdb reports TRBD2, a call that lacks DNA to check it against. The clonotype was recovered from a man younger than 35 in good health. The chain's CDR3 is CASSFGTISGRAGNEQFF.